This T cell receptor (beta chain) was documented in a study of T cell responses to AZD1222 COVID-19 vaccine. Whole-study findings and limits: Only a handful of AZD1222 recipients, several in all, had baseline seropositivity. A rise in Spike-specific TCR breadth and depth followed two AZD1222 doses.

The CDR3 has 14 amino acids. Germline CDR1 SGHVS, CDR2 FQNEAQ. Losses at the gene ends were 5 bases for V and 4 bases for J; bases not matched to a gene: 4. In regard to this clone: The antigen remains undetermined.

Profiling relied on immunoSEQ multiplex PCR, and the TCRdb table lists in-frame clones only, not all of them. The sample carries roughly 130,000 clones, roughly 90% recorded once. This rearrangement joins TRBV7-8 to TRBJ1-1; 10 nucleotides agree with TRBD1. The receptor was isolated from an adult who received the AZD1222 COVID-19 vaccine. The material sequenced was peripheral blood, taken 28 days after the second AZD1222 dose. The CDR3 loop reads CASSTDRGLTEAFF. CDR3 bases: TGTGCCAGCAGCACCGACAGGGGGCTCACTGAAGCTTTCTTT.